This TCR beta chain was documented in a study of CD8 T cells in Susac syndrome. RNA in amounts of roughly 0.45 to 1 ug was reverse transcribed with random hexamers. TCRdb processed the immunoSEQ multiplex PCR reads anew with MiXCR; each CDR3 protein has one entry. This repertoire shows about 400,000 distinct CDR3 sequences, more than 80% found once; its top ten account for about 0.12%. CDR1 and CDR2 from the germline V gene are WNHNN and SYGVQD (reference sequence). Trimming took 0 bases from V and 10 from J, leaving 12 bases between them. This CDR3 contains 13 residues. Specimen: CD8+ T cells from PBMCs. This TCR was sampled from a human donor with multiple sclerosis. V and J are TRBV10-1 and TRBJ1-1, with unresolved D. The CDR3 DNA sequence: TGCGCCAGCAGTGAGTCGAATACGTTGAGAGCTTTCTTT. This codes for CASSESNTLRAFF.